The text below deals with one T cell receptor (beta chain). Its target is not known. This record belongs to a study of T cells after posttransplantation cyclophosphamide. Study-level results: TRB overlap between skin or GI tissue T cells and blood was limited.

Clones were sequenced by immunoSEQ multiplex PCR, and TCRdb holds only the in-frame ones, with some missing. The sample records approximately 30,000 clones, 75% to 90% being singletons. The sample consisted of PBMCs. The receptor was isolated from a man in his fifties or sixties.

The CDR3 DNA reads as TGCGCCAGCAGCCCTACCCCGACTAGCGGGGGGGTTGGTGAGCAGTTCTTC. Translated: CASSPTPTSGGVGEQFF. The chain carries TRBV4-1 and TRBJ2-1; 14 bases fit TRBD2. Germline V gene data show CDR1 as MGHRA and CDR2 as YSYEKL. V gave up 4 bases and J gave up 9 bases; unmatched junction bases: 11. The CDR3 spans 17 residues.